This TCR beta chain was identified in a study of CD8 T cells in ankylosing spondylitis. TCRdb recomputed calls from the 5' RACE reads with MiXCR, one row per CDR3 protein. This table holds 210,000 or so distinct CDR3 sequences, roughly 25% found once. This clonotype appeared many times. The CDR3 covers 13 residues. The V and J ends lost 2 bases and 4 bases respectively, with 11 bases between them. The germline V gene encodes CDR1 DFQATT and CDR2 SNEGSKA (reference sequence). The clonotype originates from a male donor with ankylosing spondylitis or in good health (not recorded which). The chain combines TRBV20-1 with TRBJ2-5; D remains unclear. The specimen was blood, either unsorted or a sorted T cell fraction (not recorded which). The CDR3 is CSARFLVGETQYF. CDR3 nucleotide sequence: TGCAGTGCTAGATTCCTAGTCGGAGAGACCCAGTACTTC.